This T cell receptor (beta chain) is drawn from a study of OX40 agonist ivuxolimab in advanced cancers. In the study overall: Ivuxolimab, which targeted the costimulatory receptor OX40 (CD134), was an agonistic, fully human IgG2 monoclonal antibody. Intravenous ivuxolimab was administered to patients every 2 weeks at six dose levels: 0.01, 0.1, 0.3, 1.5, 3 and 10 mg/kg. Among the roughly 54 dose-escalation patients, around 20 had hepatocellular carcinoma, roughly 15 melanoma, 9 renal cell carcinoma and 9 head and neck cancer. A male proportion of almost 85% and a mean age of around 60 years, ranging from 23 to 79, were recorded for the dose-escalation cohort. Prior anti-PD-1, anti-PD-L1 or anti-CTLA-4 therapy was permitted, and checkpoint inhibitors had been received by roughly 42% of dose-escalation patients. Three dose-escalation patients achieved partial responses, one with hepatocellular carcinoma and two with cutaneous melanoma. Peripheral TCRbeta sequencing was intended to test whether TCR sequence diversity was altered and clonal T-cell expansion was caused by ivuxolimab. The monotherapy dose-escalation portion (N of about 49 patients) of the phase I ivuxolimab trial is reported in the paper.

Details on this clone: Its recognized antigen is unknown. Per-base qualities were not stored, and no clone one base away is much larger.

Patients with a history of autoimmune disease or receiving systemic immunosuppression were excluded from the trial. Peripheral blood for TCR sequencing was collected from all dose cohorts at baseline, on cycle 4 day 1, and on cycle 7 day 1. Samples came from an open-label, multicenter, first-in-human phase I dose-escalation trial of ivuxolimab. Adults with locally advanced or metastatic melanoma, renal cell, hepatocellular, or head and neck squamous cell carcinoma were enrolled in the trial. CD4+ and CD8+ T cells were sorted separately from peripheral blood before TCR sequencing. Overall results and qualifications from the work: On average, CD8+ T cells showed more expanded clones than CD4+ T cells after ivuxolimab. In partial responders in the 0.1-3.0 mg/kg groups, normalized peripheral clonal expansion was found to be among the lowest, especially among CD8+ T cells. Which antigens the clonally expanded peripheral T cells were specific for was not determined. At doses from 0.1 to 3.0 mg/kg, clonal expansion was seen in both CD4+ and CD8+ blood T cells between baseline and week 6. Low levels of normalized T-cell clonal expansion were also seen in some patients who did not respond.

In the germline V gene, CDR1 corresponds to SGDLS and CDR2 to YYNGEE. Counted from cysteine to phenylalanine, this CDR3 has 14 amino acids. The only DNA kept is the CDR3, 42 bases in frame from the first base. V is trimmed back by 1 base and J by 7 bases, and the junction contains 5 bases that no gene match accounts for. For sequencing of the TCRbeta CDR3 region, genomic DNA was extracted from the sorted cells. TCRbeta CDR3 regions were sequenced using the immunoSEQ Assay. This immuneACCESS table, as held by TCRdb, lists in-frame sequences with V and J called but not all clones. Of the missing ones, under half trace to an unresolved V gene in checked studies; the others have no known cause. The table for this sample lists roughly 39,000 clones; more than 80% of them were counted only once. Approximately 6% of the sample goes to the ten largest clones.

The chain employs TRBV9 and TRBJ1-2; 9 bases in the junction line up with TRBD1. This TCR was sampled from an adult with an advanced solid tumor such as melanoma, head and neck, liver or kidney cancer. Sequencing was performed on CD4+ or CD8+ T cells sorted from blood, taken in a trial of the OX40 agonist ivuxolimab. At the DNA level, the sequence is TGTGCCAGCAGCGTACTGGGGACAGGGCGTGGCTACACCTTC. Its protein product is CASSVLGTGRGYTF.